The present TCR beta chain was sequenced within a study of T cells after yellow fever vaccination. V was cut by 6 bases and J by 4 bases, with 12 bases left in between. From germline, CDR1 is MNHEY and CDR2 SVGEGT. The CDR3 consists of 13 residues. TCRdb analysed the 5' RACE reads with MiXCR anew, one entry per CDR3 protein. Among about 400,000 distinct CDR3 sequences, approximately 10% were seen once, and the ten largest hold more than 15%. This sample comprised PBMCs, obtained on the day of the first yellow fever vaccination. This rearrangement joins TRBV6-2 or TRBV6-3 to TRBJ1-2; a weak D match, TRBD1 (5 bases). This receptor was taken from a man aged 18-30 years who received the YFV17D yellow fever vaccine. The CDR3 coding sequence is TGTGCCAGCAGCTTCAGGGCGGGCTATGGCTACACCTTC. Its protein is CASSFRAGYGYTF.